This T cell receptor (beta chain) appears in the sequencing data of a study of PD-1 blockade in classical Hodgkin lymphoma. With V trimmed by 3 bases and J by 0 bases, 7 bases remained unmatched. The germline V gene has CDR1 MNHEY and CDR2 SMNVEV (reference sequence). The CDR3 spans 16 residues. Patients all relapsed after autologous stem cell transplantation, and there was variation in brentuximab vedotin exposure. This table comes from immunoSEQ multiplex PCR, and its TCRdb copy is limited to in-frame clones, with some not included. Of some 90,000 clones detected, over 90% appear once; the ten largest clones hold about 2.7%.

The TCR originated in a human donor with classical Hodgkin lymphoma. Sample: peripheral blood mononuclear cells (PBMCs), taken before the second cycle of nivolumab. This chain uses TRBV27 with TRBJ2-7; the match to TRBD1 covers 8 bases. In nucleotides, the CDR3 is TGTGCCAGCAGTTTCACCGGGACAGGCCCCTCCTACGAGCAGTACTTC. This gives the protein CASSFTGTGPSYEQYF.